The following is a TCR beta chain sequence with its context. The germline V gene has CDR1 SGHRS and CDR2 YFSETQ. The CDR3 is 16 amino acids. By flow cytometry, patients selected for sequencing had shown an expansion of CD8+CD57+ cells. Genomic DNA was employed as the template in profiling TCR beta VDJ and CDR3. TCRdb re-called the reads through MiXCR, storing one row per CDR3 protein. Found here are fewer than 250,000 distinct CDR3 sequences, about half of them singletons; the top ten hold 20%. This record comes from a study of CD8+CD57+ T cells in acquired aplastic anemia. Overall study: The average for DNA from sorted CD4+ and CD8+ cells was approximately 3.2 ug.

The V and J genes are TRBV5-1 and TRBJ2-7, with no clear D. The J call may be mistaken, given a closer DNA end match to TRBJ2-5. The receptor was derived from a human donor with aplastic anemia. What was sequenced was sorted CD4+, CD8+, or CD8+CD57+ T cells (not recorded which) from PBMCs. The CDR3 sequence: CASSLGSSKGSETQYF. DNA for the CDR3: TGCGCCAGCAGCTTGGGGTCCAGTAAGGGATCGGAGACCCAGTACTTC.